A single sample gave rise to the 15 T cell receptor beta chains below, sequenced in a study of CD4 T cells in relation to SARS-CoV-2 and coronaviruses. Sequencing used immunoSEQ multiplex PCR; TCRdb keeps in-frame clones, though not all of them. Of 55,000 to 75,000 clones listed, 87% are singletons. Unexposed donor CD4+ T cells date from 2011-2018, before the COVID-19 pandemic. The sample comprised memory CD4+ T cells from PBMCs. These receptors all stem from a human donor in good health.

This chain joins TRBV6-4 and TRBJ2-2; D call uncertain. Germline V lookup: CDR1 MRHNA, CDR2 SNTAGT. The CDR3 is 16 amino acids. V lost 0 bases and J 6 bases, leaving 14 bases between the germline ends. This chain's CDR3 is CASSDSGGGHPGELFF. For the CDR3, the DNA is TGTGCCAGCAGTGACTCTGGCGGCGGCCACCCCGGGGAGCTGTTTTTT.

This rearrangement joins TRBV9 to TRBJ2-1, with 8 positions matching TRBD2. The CDR3 consists of 14 residues. Germline trimming cut 5 bases from V and 6 bases from J; bases unmatched to any gene: 7. Germline V CDR1 and CDR2: SGDLS, YYNGEE. CDR3: CASSPAGDFNEQFF. CDR3 sequence (DNA): TGTGCCAGCAGTCCAGCGGGAGATTTCAATGAGCAGTTCTTC.

This clone was recorded a few times. V gene TRBV28 combines with J gene TRBJ1-6, with D unclear. This CDR3 region has 17 residues. Germline V gene data show CDR1 as MDHEN and CDR2 as SYDVKM. Trimming cost V 5 bases and J 5 bases, with 19 bases left between them. The CDR3 DNA reads TGTGCCAGCAGTCCCAAAAGGGCGGGAATCGATAATTCACCCCTCCACTTT. This encodes CASSPKRAGIDNSPLHF.

This chain joins TRBV19 and TRBJ1-3; D perhaps matches TRBD1 (6 bases). Germline-derived CDR1 and CDR2 are LNHDA and SQIVND (reference sequence). The CDR3 totals 18 residues. The V end lost 6 bases, the J end lost 0 bases, and 21 bases lay between the germline ends. This CDR3 reads CASRDSGTSIISGNTIYF. The CDR3 DNA reads TGTGCCAGTAGGGACTCCGGGACAAGTATTATCTCTGGAAACACCATATATTTT. The whole variable domain, filled in from reference TRBV19 and TRBJ1-3, reads DGGITQSPKYLFRKEGQNVTLSCEQNLNHDAMYWYRQDPGQGLRLIYYSQIVNDFQKGDIAEGYSVSREKKESFPLTVTSAQKNPTAFYLCASRDSGTSIISGNTIYFGEGSWLTVV.

This clone was observed a single time. The chain employs TRBV18 and TRBJ1-4; D gene uncertain. There are 15 residues in the CDR3. Germline assignment: CDR1 KGHSH and CDR2 LQKENI. Trimming stripped 0 bases from V and 6 bases from J, with 11 bases between. The DNA of the CDR3 is TGTGCCAGCTCACCACCGAGCCTCTCCCATGAAAAACTGTTTTTT. This gives the protein CASSPPSLSHEKLFF.

This clone appeared once. This chain uses TRBV12-3 or TRBV12-4 with TRBJ1-6, with D unresolved. V lost 6 bases to trimming and J lost 9 bases, with 9 bases between them. The CDR3 extends over 12 amino acids. CDR3 amino acids: CASRRTSSPLHF. Here the CDR3 DNA reads TGTGCCAGCAGGCGGACCAGTTCACCCCTCCACTTT.

The chain employs TRBV20-1 and TRBJ2-1; D is perhaps TRBD2 (6 bases). The CDR3 has 15 residues. Trimming stripped 3 bases from V and 6 bases from J, with 18 bases between. Germline loops: CDR1 DFQATT, CDR2 SNEGSKA (reference sequence). CDR3 nucleotide sequence: TGCAGTGCTAGTACCCCGGGACTCGATATCAATGAGCAGTTCTTC. Translated: CSASTPGLDINEQFF.

This clone has a single count. The chain carries TRBV2 and TRBJ2-5; D remains ambiguous. The V end lost 1 base, the J end lost 4 bases, and 7 bases lay between the germline ends. The CDR3 has 13 residues. Germline CDR1 SNHLY, CDR2 FYNNEI. The CDR3 protein is CASSEGNGETQYF. CDR3 in DNA: TGTGCCAGCAGTGAAGGGAACGGAGAGACCCAGTACTTC. Based on the CDR3 plus reference TRBV2 and TRBJ2-5, the full variable domain is EPEVTQTPSHQVTQMGQEVILRCVPISNHLYFYWYRQILGQKVEFLVSFYNNEISEKSEIFDDQFSVERPDGSNFTLKIRSTKLEDSAMYFCASSEGNGETQYFGPGTRLLVL.

The CDR3 bases are TGTGCCAGCAGCTTAGGAACCTTGGGATCGCGGGGGGGCCACGAGCAGTACTTC. Encoded protein: CASSLGTLGSRGGHEQYF. The chain has TRBV7-9 and TRBJ2-7; TRBD2 matches 9 bases. V was clipped by 1 base and J by 5 bases; unmatched bases: 15. The CDR3 spans 18 residues. Germline V lookup: CDR1 SEHNR, CDR2 FQNEAQ (reference sequence).

CDR3 nucleotide sequence: TGTGCCAGCAGCTTAGTGGTCCAAGAGACCCAGTACTTC. This translates into CASSLVVQETQYF. V and J are TRBV7-3 and TRBJ2-5, with no clear D. Trimming took 2 bases from V and 1 from J, leaving 5 bases between them. In germline, CDR1 is SGHTA, CDR2 FQGTGA. The length of the CDR3 is 13 residues.

The gene calls are TRBV4-1 and TRBJ2-6; 9 nucleotides align to TRBD1. Unmatched junction bases numbered 10, after V lost 1 base and J lost 0 bases. CDR3 length equals 20 residues. CDR1 is MGHRA, CDR2 YSYEKL, per germline. The CDR3 sequence is CASSQGADRTGASGANVLTF. Written as DNA, the CDR3 is TGCGCCAGCAGCCAAGGAGCGGATAGGACAGGGGCCTCTGGGGCCAACGTCCTGACTTTC.

This clone occurred once. This chain joins TRBV11-2 and TRBJ1-4; D is unresolved. The CDR3 extends over 14 amino acids. CDR1 is SGHAT and CDR2 is FQNNGV in the germline V gene. V gave up 3 bases and J gave up 8 bases, with 13 bases separating them. DNA of the CDR3: TGTGCCAGCAGCTTCCGGGTGAGCGGAGAAAAACTGTTTTTT. Translation gives CASSFRVSGEKLFF.

The chain joins TRBV6-6 to TRBJ1-5; TRBD1 matches at 10 bases. The ends lost 0 bases at V and 7 bases at J; junction bases unmatched: 3. Germline lookup yields CDR1 MNHNY and CDR2 SVGAGI (reference sequence). The CDR3 sequence is 15 residues long. This chain's CDR3 is CASSYSTGGYQPQHF. CDR3 in DNA: TGTGCCAGCAGTTACTCGACAGGGGGCTACCAGCCCCAGCATTTT.

The chain joins TRBV19 to TRBJ2-3; D not resolved. CDR1 LNHDA and CDR2 SQIVND come from the germline V gene (reference sequence). Trimming took off 0 bases at V and 5 bases at J, with 0 bases between the two ends. This CDR3 spans 11 amino acids. The CDR3 region is CASSIEDTQYF. CDR3 in DNA: TGTGCCAGTAGTATAGAAGATACGCAGTATTTT.

This chain links TRBV5-4 with TRBJ2-2; TRBD1 agrees at 11 bases. The CDR3 totals 15 residues. Trimming cost V 3 bases and J 4 bases; bases outside gene matches: 2. Germline CDR1 is SGHNT and CDR2 is YYREEE (reference sequence). In DNA form, the CDR3 reads TGTGCCAGCAGCTCTGGGACAGGGGGCACCGGGGAGCTGTTTTTT. Its translation: CASSSGTGGTGELFF.